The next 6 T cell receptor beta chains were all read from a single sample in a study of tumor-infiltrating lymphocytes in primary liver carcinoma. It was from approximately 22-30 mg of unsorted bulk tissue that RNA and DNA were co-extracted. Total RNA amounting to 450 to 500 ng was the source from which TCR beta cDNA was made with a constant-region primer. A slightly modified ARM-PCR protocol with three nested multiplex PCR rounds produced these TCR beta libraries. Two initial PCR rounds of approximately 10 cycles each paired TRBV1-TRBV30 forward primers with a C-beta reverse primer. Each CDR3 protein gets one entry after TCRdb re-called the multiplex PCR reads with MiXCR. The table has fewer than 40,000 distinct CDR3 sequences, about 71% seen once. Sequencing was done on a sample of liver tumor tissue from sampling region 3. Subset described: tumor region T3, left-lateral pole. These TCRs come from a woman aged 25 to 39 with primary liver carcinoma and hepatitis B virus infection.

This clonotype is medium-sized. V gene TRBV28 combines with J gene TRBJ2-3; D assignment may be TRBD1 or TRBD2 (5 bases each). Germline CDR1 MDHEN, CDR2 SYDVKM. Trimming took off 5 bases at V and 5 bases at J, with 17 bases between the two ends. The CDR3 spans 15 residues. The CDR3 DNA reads TGTGCCAGCAGTCACCCCTCGGGACGGCAAGATACGCAGTATTTT. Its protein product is CASSHPSGRQDTQYF.

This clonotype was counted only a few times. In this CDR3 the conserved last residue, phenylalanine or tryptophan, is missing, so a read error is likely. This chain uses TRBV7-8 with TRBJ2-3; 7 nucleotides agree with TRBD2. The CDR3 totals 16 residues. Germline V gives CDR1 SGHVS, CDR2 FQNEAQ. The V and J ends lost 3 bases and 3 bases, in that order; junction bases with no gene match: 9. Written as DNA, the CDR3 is TGTGCCAGCAGCTTTGTAGTGGGAGGGAGGACAGATACGCAGTATTCT. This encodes CASSFVVGGRTDTQYS.

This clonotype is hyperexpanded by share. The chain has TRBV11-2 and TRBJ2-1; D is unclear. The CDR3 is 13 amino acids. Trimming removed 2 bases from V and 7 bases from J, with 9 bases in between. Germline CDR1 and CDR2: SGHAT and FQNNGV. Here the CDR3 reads CASSLSVTNEQFF. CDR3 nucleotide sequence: TGTGCCAGCAGCTTATCGGTTACGAATGAGCAGTTCTTC.

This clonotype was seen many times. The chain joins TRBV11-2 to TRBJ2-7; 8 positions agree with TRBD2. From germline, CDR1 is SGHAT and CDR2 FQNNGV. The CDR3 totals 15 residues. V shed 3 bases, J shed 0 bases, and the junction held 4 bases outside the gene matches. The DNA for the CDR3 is TGTGCCAGCAGCTTGTCCAGCGGGAGCTCCTACGAGCAGTACTTC. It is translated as CASSLSSGSSYEQYF.

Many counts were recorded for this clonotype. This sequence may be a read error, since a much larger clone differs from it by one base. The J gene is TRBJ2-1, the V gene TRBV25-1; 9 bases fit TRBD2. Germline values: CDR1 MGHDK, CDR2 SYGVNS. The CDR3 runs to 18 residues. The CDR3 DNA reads TGTGCCAGCAGTGGTATCCACATCATAGCGGGAGCGGACAATGAGCGGTTCTTC. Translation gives CASSGIHIIAGADNERFF. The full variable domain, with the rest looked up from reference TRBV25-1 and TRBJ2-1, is EADIYQTPRYLVIGTGKKITLECSQTMGHDKMYWYQQDPGMELHLIHYSYGVNSTEKGDLSSESTVSRIRTEHFPLTLESARPSHTSQYLCASSGIHIIAGADNERFFGPGTRLTVL.

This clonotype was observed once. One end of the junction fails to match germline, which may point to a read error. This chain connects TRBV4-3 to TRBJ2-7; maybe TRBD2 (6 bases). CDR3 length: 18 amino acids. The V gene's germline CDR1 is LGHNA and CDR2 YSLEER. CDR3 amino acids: CVSSQAVTRGHISYEEYF. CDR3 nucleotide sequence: TGCGTCAGCAGCCAAGCTGTGACGCGGGGTCACATTAGCTACGAGGAGTACTTC.